This is a list of T cell receptor beta chains from one sample in a study of blood T cell repertoires in COVID-19. Clones were sequenced by immunoSEQ multiplex PCR, and TCRdb holds only the in-frame ones, with some missing. This repertoire shows 140,000 or so clones, roughly nine tenths found once; its top ten account for more than 2%. The sequencing input was peripheral blood. Receptors were obtained from a human donor with COVID-19, enrolled during active disease. The donor label of this sample is uncertain. Both conserved end residues are part of each CDR3. A D gene is named only where the DNA matches it firmly. The size entry is marked missing in some rows and otherwise reads once, few, many or a size class.

CASSQGVGDEQFF	TGCGCCAGCAGCCAAGGGGTGGGCGATGAGCAGTTCTTC	-	-	TRBV4-1	TRBJ2-1
CAISESSGYSGYTF	TGTGCCATCAGTGAGTCGTCGGGTTATAGTGGCTACACCTTC	once	-	TRBV10-3	TRBJ1-2
CASSQEVRQGGIGNTIYF	TGCGCCAGCAGCCAAGAGGTGCGACAGGGGGGGATTGGAAACACCATATATTTT	-	TRBD1	TRBV4-1	TRBJ1-3
CASSSPNQPQHF	TGTGCCAGCTCGTCTCCGAATCAGCCCCAGCATTTT	-	-	TRBV18	TRBJ1-5
CAWRASGAGEKLFF	TGTGCCTGGAGGGCCAGCGGGGCTGGGGAAAAACTGTTTTTT	-	-	TRBV30	TRBJ1-4
CASSFRGQGAQYF	TGTGCCAGCAGTTTTCGAGGACAGGGAGCGCAGTACTTC	-	TRBD1	TRBV12-3/TRBV12-4	TRBJ2-7
CASSVDSREGVDTQYF	TGTGCCAGCAGCGTAGATTCGAGGGAGGGAGTCGATACGCAGTATTTT	-	TRBD2	TRBV9	TRBJ2-3
CASSKAPKEYEQYF	TGTGCCAGCAGCAAAGCCCCGAAAGAGTACGAGCAGTACTTC	-	-	TRBV21-1	TRBJ2-7
CASSLASGAEAFF	TGTGCCAGCAGCTTGGCATCAGGGGCTGAAGCTTTCTTT	-	-	TRBV5-4	TRBJ1-1
CASSSLGGSRETQYF	TGTGCCAGCAGTTCCCTGGGGGGGAGTCGGGAGACCCAGTACTTC	-	TRBD2	TRBV2	TRBJ2-5
CASSLFGESYEQYF	TGCGCCAGCAGCCTGTTCGGGGAATCCTACGAGCAGTACTTC	-	-	TRBV4-1	TRBJ2-7
CAISERRLAGTGELFF	TGTGCCATCAGTGAGCGCCGACTAGCGGGGACCGGGGAGCTGTTTTTT	-	TRBD2	TRBV10-3	TRBJ2-2
CASSPGTAVAFF	TGTGCCAGCAGCCCAGGGACAGCTGTCGCTTTCTTT	-	TRBD1	TRBV11-1	TRBJ1-1
CASSLRTGDFNEQFF	TGTGCCAGCAGCTTAAGGACAGGGGATTTTAATGAGCAGTTCTTC	-	TRBD1	TRBV7-6	TRBJ2-1
CASSFGAGGIATEAFF	TGCGCCAGCAGCTTCGGTGCAGGGGGCATAGCAACTGAAGCTTTCTTT	-	TRBD1	TRBV5-1	TRBJ1-1
CASSLDRGYTEAFF	TGTGCCAGCAGCCTGGACAGGGGATACACTGAAGCTTTCTTT	-	TRBD1	TRBV5-4	TRBJ1-1
CSAGKGIIQYF	TGCAGTGCCGGGAAAGGGATCATTCAGTACTTC	-	-	TRBV20-1	TRBJ2-4
CASSSLIQADEAFF	TGTGCCAGCTCAAGTCTGATACAGGCCGATGAAGCTTTCTTT	-	-	TRBV18	TRBJ1-1
CASSQQTSGGALYF	TGTGCCAGCAGCCAACAGACTAGCGGGGGGGCCCTGTACTTC	-	TRBD2	TRBV3-1/TRBV3-2	TRBJ2-5
CASSDRAGPDTQYF	TGTGCCAGCAGTGATCGAGCGGGGCCAGATACGCAGTATTTT	once	TRBD2	TRBV6-1	TRBJ2-3
CASSSGQARYGYTF	TGTGCCAGCAGCTCGGGACAGGCACGATATGGCTACACCTTC	once	TRBD1	TRBV27	TRBJ1-2
CASSLAGTGDEQYF	TGCGCCAGCAGCTTGGCCGGGACAGGGGACGAGCAGTACTTC	-	TRBD1	TRBV5-1	TRBJ2-7
CASSPDRSYGYTF	TGTGCCAGCTCACCCGACAGATCCTATGGCTACACCTTC	-	-	TRBV18	TRBJ1-2
CASSTGTGGQETQYF	TGCGCCAGCAGCACGGGGACAGGGGGCCAAGAGACCCAGTACTTC	-	TRBD1	TRBV5-1	TRBJ2-5
CASSSLGTGGPKNIQYF	TGTGCCAGCAGCTCCCTCGGGACGGGAGGACCCAAAAACATTCAGTACTTC	-	TRBD2	TRBV7-9	TRBJ2-4
CASAVGGFMNTEAFF	TGTGCCAGTGCGGTTGGAGGGTTCATGAACACTGAAGCTTTCTTT	once	-	TRBV6-5	TRBJ1-1
CASSQDSSGSETQYF	TGTGCCAGCAGCCAAGATTCTAGCGGGAGCGAGACCCAGTACTTC	-	TRBD2	TRBV3-1/TRBV3-2	TRBJ2-5
CASSPQVGGDTEAFF	TGTGCCAGCAGCCCCCAGGTAGGGGGGGACACTGAAGCTTTCTTT	-	-	TRBV9	TRBJ1-1
CASSFFRDRGADTQYF	TGTGCCAGCAGCTTTTTTAGGGACAGGGGTGCAGATACGCAGTATTTT	-	TRBD1	TRBV5-4	TRBJ2-3